This entry concerns a single TCR beta chain. What it recognizes is unknown. TCRdb's copy holds only in-frame clones and misses some; the assay was immunoSEQ multiplex PCR. The repertoire holds roughly 140,000 clones, with roughly nine tenths as singletons. The sample belongs to a study of T cell responses to AZD1222 COVID-19 vaccine. Per the germline V gene, CDR1 is SNHLY and CDR2 is FYNNEI. The CDR3 totals 16 residues. Trimming removed 6 bases from V and 0 bases from J, with 12 bases in between. Study-wide findings and caveats: Across the whole spike, CD4 TCRs peaked at regions 160-218 and 743-854. Repertoires were sampled only after the peak T cell response.

The TCR originated in an adult who received the AZD1222 COVID-19 vaccine. The J gene is TRBJ1-6, the V gene TRBV2; no clear D. Sequencing was performed on peripheral blood, taken 28 days after the second AZD1222 dose. The CDR3 protein is CASSQQKSSYNSPLHF. The CDR3, as DNA: TGTGCCAGCAGCCAACAGAAGAGCTCCTATAATTCACCCCTCCACTTT.